A single sample is the source of the 32 T cell receptor beta chains below, sequenced in a study of CD8 T cells in ankylosing spondylitis. TCRdb itself ran the 5' RACE reads through MiXCR, one entry per CDR3 protein. This sample has around 130,000 distinct CDR3 sequences, with more than 6.5% found just once. Sequencing was done on a sample of blood, either unsorted or a sorted T cell fraction (not recorded which). These receptors all stem from a male donor with ankylosing spondylitis or in good health (not recorded which).

This clonotype was observed many times. DNA for the CDR3: TGTGCCAGCAGTTCCCCGGTGGGCGGGGGAGAGACCCAGTACTTC. Amino acid sequence: CASSSPVGGGETQYF. The chain carries TRBV12-3 or TRBV12-4 and TRBJ2-5, with 7 bases aligning to TRBD2. This CDR3 region has 15 residues. Trimming at V came to 4 bases and at J to 4 bases, leaving 9 bases not matched to a gene.

This clonotype has at least ten counts. The J gene is TRBJ2-7, the V gene TRBV5-6; D gene unclear. V lost 1 base, J lost 5 bases, and 10 bases lay in between. From germline, CDR1 is SGHDT and CDR2 YYEEEE. The length of the CDR3 is 13 residues. CDR3 bases: TGTGCCAGCAGCTTGCTAGGGCGGAACGAGCAGTACTTC. Translated, it gives CASSLLGRNEQYF.

On this clonotype: This clone may be a read error of a much larger clone one base away. This chain links TRBV20-1 with TRBJ2-3; a possible D gene is TRBD2 (7 bases). Trimming removed 6 bases from V and 2 bases from J, with 21 bases in between. The CDR3 spans 16 residues. Per the germline V gene, CDR1 is DFQATT and CDR2 is SNEGSKA (reference sequence). The CDR3 reads CSAVPRWGGPTDTQYF. The CDR3 DNA sequence: TGCAGTGCCGTTCCCAGGTGGGGGGGCCCCACAGATACGCAGTATTTT.

There are many counts of this clonotype. The rearrangement uses TRBV28 and TRBJ1-5; D gene unclear. CDR1 and CDR2 from the germline V gene are MDHEN and SYDVKM. Trimming took off 8 bases at V and 0 bases at J, with 11 bases between the two ends. The CDR3 consists of 14 residues. The CDR3 DNA reads as TGTGCCAGCTTCGCCGGGTATAGCAATCAGCCCCAGCATTTT. Amino acids: CASFAGYSNQPQHF.

This clonotype was seen ten or more times. The V gene is TRBV3-1, the J gene TRBJ2-7, with D unresolved. Looked up from germline, CDR1 is LGHDT and CDR2 is YNNKEL (reference sequence). The CDR3 is 17 residues long. Trimming took off 1 base at V and 3 bases at J, with 19 bases between the two ends. The CDR3 protein is CASSQGSRLQRFYEQYF. The CDR3 bases are TGTGCCAGCAGCCAAGGGAGTAGGTTACAGAGGTTCTACGAGCAGTACTTC.

This clonotype was counted many times. This chain connects TRBV6-2 or TRBV6-3 to TRBJ2-2; TRBD2 aligns across 12 bases. V was clipped by 6 bases and J by 4 bases; unmatched bases: 6. Germline V gene data show CDR1 as MNHEY and CDR2 as SVGEGT. This CDR3 contains 16 residues. CDR3 sequence (DNA): TGTGCCAGCAGCCAAACTAGCGGGGGGACCACCGGGGAGCTGTTTTTT. Amino acid sequence: CASSQTSGGTTGELFF.

This clonotype appeared many times. The rearrangement uses TRBV7-2 and TRBJ2-5; TRBD2 matches at 9 bases. The V gene's germline CDR1 is SGHTA and CDR2 FQGNSA. This CDR3 has 14 residues. After removal of 6 bases from V and 2 bases from J, the junction contained 4 bases not matched to a gene. CDR3 region: CASRRGLAQETQYF. CDR3 DNA: TGTGCCAGCAGAAGGGGACTAGCACAAGAGACCCAGTACTTC.

The table lists this clonotype with many counts. The chain couples TRBV20-1 to TRBJ1-5, with unresolved D. V lost 3 bases to trimming and J lost 1 base, with 4 bases between them. Germline assignment: CDR1 DFQATT and CDR2 SNEGSKA (reference sequence). The CDR3 consists of 12 residues. This CDR3 is CSARPSNQPQHF. DNA of the CDR3: TGCAGTGCTAGGCCCAGCAATCAGCCCCAGCATTTT.

This clonotype was found many times. J is TRBJ2-2 and V is TRBV28, with 7 bases that match TRBD2. The germline V gene has CDR1 MDHEN and CDR2 SYDVKM. V trimming: 4 bases; J trimming: 0 bases; junction bases outside the gene matches: 2. The CDR3 runs to 15 residues. CDR3 residues: CASSWAGANTGELFF. As DNA, the CDR3 is TGTGCCAGCAGTTGGGCGGGAGCGAACACCGGGGAGCTGTTTTTT. The complete variable domain, with remaining parts taken from reference TRBV28 and TRBJ2-2, reads DVKVTQSSRYLVKRTGEKVFLECVQDMDHENMFWYRQDPGLGLRLIYFSYDVKMKEKGDIPEGYSVSREKKERFSLILESASTNQTSMYLCASSWAGANTGELFFGEGSRLTVL.

This clonotype appeared many times. The chain joins TRBV6-1 to TRBJ1-5, with D hard to call. V shed 0 bases and J shed 0 bases, with 18 bases lying between them. The CDR3 covers 19 residues. The V gene's germline CDR1 is MNHNS and CDR2 SASEGT. DNA for the CDR3: TGTGCCAGCAGTGAAGCGCGTGGAGAAAGAGGATATAGCAATCAGCCCCAGCATTTT. Translation: CASSEARGERGYSNQPQHF.

Of note for this clonotype: Being one base from a much bigger clone, this may be a read error. The gene calls are TRBV14 and TRBJ2-2; D is perhaps TRBD2 (6 bases). The CDR3 loop spans 13 amino acids. From germline, CDR1 is SGHDN and CDR2 FVKESK. The CDR3 DNA reads as TGTGCCAGCAGCCAAGGAACGGGCGGGGAGCTGGTTTTT. It encodes CASSQGTGGELVF.

This clonotype was seen more than once but under ten times. This chain connects TRBV9 to TRBJ2-7; weak D call: TRBD1 (5 bases). The CDR3 spans 14 residues. Germline values: CDR1 SGDLS, CDR2 YYNGEE. The V end lost 0 bases, the J end lost 2 bases, and 9 bases lay between the germline ends. CDR3 nucleotide sequence: TGTGCCAGCAGCGTAGGTAAGGGGACCTACGAGCAGTACTTC. Residues: CASSVGKGTYEQYF.

This clonotype was counted at least ten times. The rearrangement joins TRBV7-8 to TRBJ1-2; D not resolved. The CDR3 spans 15 residues. Trimming left V 5 bases short and J 7 bases short, with 20 bases between. Germline V gene data show CDR1 as SGHVS and CDR2 as FQNEAQ. CDR3 residues: CASSQDPTNLSGYTF. As DNA, the CDR3 is TGTGCCAGCAGCCAAGACCCGACGAACCTTTCTGGCTACACCTTC.

This clonotype was recorded at least ten times. V usage is TRBV12-3 or TRBV12-4 and J usage is TRBJ2-5; the D call may be TRBD1 or TRBD2 (6 bases each). CDR3 length: 15 amino acids. Trimming removed 6 bases from V and 5 bases from J, with 19 bases in between. CDR3 DNA sequence: TGTGCCAGCAGACCGGGGGCCCGTGGGTACGAGACCCAGTACTTC. Its protein product is CASRPGARGYETQYF.

Many counts were recorded for this clonotype. The J gene is TRBJ2-2, the V gene TRBV5-1, with D possibly being TRBD1 or TRBD2 (5 bases each). Germline V gene sequence: CDR1 SGHRS, CDR2 YFSETQ. The CDR3 loop spans 16 amino acids. The ends were cut back, 3 bases at V and 7 bases at J, with 19 bases in the middle. The CDR3 is CASSWDAWVFGGELFF. CDR3 DNA sequence: TGCGCCAGCAGCTGGGACGCCTGGGTTTTTGGCGGGGAGCTGTTTTTT.

In this sample, this clonotype turned up many times. The chain employs TRBV5-1 and TRBJ1-6; D not resolved. The CDR3 spans 15 residues. Germline CDR1 and CDR2: SGHRS and YFSETQ. V was pared by 0 bases and J by 7 bases, with 11 bases between. The CDR3 coding sequence is TGCGCCAGCAGCTTGGGGGGTGCAGGCAATTCACCCCTCCACTTT. Encoded protein: CASSLGGAGNSPLHF.

This clonotype was picked up many times. The CDR3 here is CASSLAGQGSDNEQFF. DNA for the CDR3: TGTGCCAGCAGTTTAGCGGGACAGGGGAGTGACAATGAGCAGTTCTTC. J is TRBJ2-1 and V is TRBV12-3 or TRBV12-4; the match to TRBD1 covers 10 bases. With V trimmed by 0 bases and J by 5 bases, 4 bases remained unmatched. The CDR3 runs to 16 residues.

This clonotype has ten or more counts. V and J are TRBV11-1 and TRBJ1-1; D perhaps matches TRBD1 (5 bases). The V gene lost 4 bases and the J gene lost 1 base, with 22 bases spanning the gap. The CDR3 is 18 residues long. CDR1 is SGHAT and CDR2 is FQDESV in the germline V gene (reference sequence). CDR3 sequence (DNA): TGTGCCAGCAGCTCCTCTCCGGGACTCTTTAATGAGAACACTGAAGCTTTCTTT. Translated: CASSSSPGLFNENTEAFF.

This clonotype was observed many times. The chain combines TRBV5-1 with TRBJ2-3; 9 bases fit TRBD2. The CDR3 has 15 amino acids. Trimming removed 4 bases from V and 2 bases from J; junction bases left unmatched: 5. The germline CDR1 and CDR2 sequences are SGHRS and YFSETQ. CDR3 in amino acids: CASSRGLAYTDTQYF. CDR3 coding DNA: TGCGCCAGCAGCCGGGGACTAGCTTACACAGATACGCAGTATTTT.

The sample holds a few counts of this clonotype. Being one base from a much bigger clone, this may be a read error. This sequence joins TRBV9 and TRBJ1-3; D is ambiguous. The CDR3 is 13 amino acids. From germline, CDR1 is SGDLS and CDR2 YYNGEE. CDR3: CASRATLGNSIYF. For the CDR3, the DNA is TGTGCCAGCAGGGCCACCCTTGGAAACTCCATATATTTT.

This clonotype was detected ten times or more. The CDR3 is CAISDGSLSYEQYF. The CDR3 bases are TGTGCCATCAGTGACGGGTCCCTCAGCTACGAGCAGTACTTC. The chain combines TRBV10-3 with TRBJ2-7; D is uncertain. This CDR3 comprises 14 residues. CDR1 is ENHRY and CDR2 is SYGVKD in the germline V gene. The V and J ends lost 3 bases and 3 bases respectively, with 12 bases between them.

This clonotype was seen at least ten times. The chain employs TRBV20-1 and TRBJ2-2; 8 nucleotides agree with TRBD2. This CDR3 has 18 amino acids. J gave up 4 bases and V 3 bases, and 16 bases lay outside the gene matches. Germline V gene lookup returns CDR1 DFQATT and CDR2 SNEGSKA (reference sequence). As DNA, the CDR3 is TGCAGTGCTAGTCAGGAGGATGTGCTAGCGGGTTCCACCGGGGAGCTGTTTTTT. Its protein product is CSASQEDVLAGSTGELFF.

The chain carries TRBV5-1 and TRBJ2-3, with 9 bases lining up with TRBD2. The length of the CDR3 is 14 residues. Germline V gives CDR1 SGHRS, CDR2 YFSETQ. J lost 3 bases, V lost 4 bases, and 3 bases had no gene match. CDR3 amino acids: CASSGGRATDTQYF. The CDR3 nucleotides are TGCGCCAGCAGCGGCGGGAGGGCGACAGATACGCAGTATTTT.

This clonotype occurred many times. The V and J genes are TRBV7-9 and TRBJ2-7; D not resolved. Trimming took 7 bases from V and 1 from J, leaving 11 bases between them. The CDR3 sequence is 13 residues long. Germline V gene data show CDR1 as SEHNR and CDR2 as FQNEAQ (reference sequence). CDR3 sequence (DNA): TGTGCCAGCATCCCTTTAGTTTCCTACGAGCAGTACTTC. As protein: CASIPLVSYEQYF.

In its sample, this clonotype was seen many times. The chain couples TRBV12-3 or TRBV12-4 to TRBJ1-6; 10 bases are a match to TRBD1. V shed 6 bases, J shed 7 bases, and the junction held 3 bases outside the gene matches. The CDR3 has 14 residues. The CDR3 DNA follows: TGTGCCAGCAGCACGACAGGGGGCAATTCACCCCTCCACTTT. Residues: CASSTTGGNSPLHF.

This clonotype has at least ten counts. J is TRBJ1-5 and V is TRBV7-3; D ambiguous. In germline, CDR1 is SGHTA, CDR2 FQGTGA. With 3 bases removed from V and 7 bases from J, the gap between germline ends came to 10 bases. CDR3 length: 13 residues. CDR3 sequence (DNA): TGTGCCAGCAGCTTGATGGGAGACCAGCCCCAGCATTTT. This codes for CASSLMGDQPQHF.

This clonotype was counted ten times or more. The chain combines TRBV20-1 with TRBJ2-5; 9 bases are shared with TRBD2. Germline-derived CDR1 and CDR2 are DFQATT and SNEGSKA (reference sequence). The junction had 10 bases not matched to a gene; V was cut back by 4 bases and J by 1 base. CDR3 length: 16 amino acids. In DNA form, the CDR3 reads TGCAGTGCTAACCCAGCGGCTAGCGGGGTCCAAGAGACCCAGTACTTC. Protein sequence: CSANPAASGVQETQYF.

Many counts were recorded for this clonotype. The rearrangement joins TRBV6-2 or TRBV6-3 to TRBJ2-5; 10 bases line up with TRBD2. CDR3 length equals 15 residues. The germline V gene encodes CDR1 MNHEY and CDR2 SVGEGT. V was clipped by 7 bases and J by 5 bases; unmatched bases: 10. CDR3 region: CASTNPGTSVETQYF. The CDR3 nucleotides are TGTGCCAGCACCAACCCCGGGACTAGCGTGGAGACCCAGTACTTC.

Comment on this clonotype: This may arise from a read error, as a much more abundant clone is one base away. The chain employs TRBV7-2 and TRBJ2-1, with D hard to call. Trimming shortened V by 8 bases and J by 2 bases, and 19 bases separated the two germline ends. Looked up from germline, CDR1 is SGHTA and CDR2 is FQGNSA. This CDR3 is built from 16 residues. The DNA of the CDR3 is TGTGCCAGCGGCCCCGGGCAGAACATTCCCTACAATGAGCAGTTCTTC. Translation gives CASGPGQNIPYNEQFF.

This clonotype was picked up many times. The chain recombines TRBV5-1 with TRBJ2-1; D perhaps matches TRBD1 (6 bases). The germline V and J ends were trimmed by 5 bases and 8 bases, with 17 bases remaining between them. The CDR3 extends over 14 amino acids. Per the germline V gene, CDR1 is SGHRS and CDR2 is YFSETQ. The CDR3 protein is CASRVGHGGHEQFF. CDR3 bases: TGCGCCAGCAGAGTGGGACACGGAGGCCATGAGCAGTTCTTC.

This clonotype was seen many times. The chain recombines TRBV9 with TRBJ1-1; tentatively, D is TRBD1 (6 bases). Germline V lookup: CDR1 SGDLS, CDR2 YYNGEE. The V end lost 0 bases, the J end lost 3 bases, and 9 bases lay between the germline ends. There are 14 residues in the CDR3. The CDR3, as DNA: TGTGCCAGCAGCGTAGGTGAGGGGGACACTGAAGCTTTCTTT. Protein sequence: CASSVGEGDTEAFF.

By sample fraction, this clonotype is medium-sized. The chain joins TRBV6-1 to TRBJ1-1; D ambiguous. Per germline, CDR1 MNHNS and CDR2 SASEGT. CDR3 length: 12 residues. The V end lost 4 bases, the J end lost 4 bases, and 7 bases lay between the germline ends. CDR3 nucleotides: TGTGCCAGCAGTGGAGGGTTCACTGAAGCTTTCTTT. Translation: CASSGGFTEAFF.